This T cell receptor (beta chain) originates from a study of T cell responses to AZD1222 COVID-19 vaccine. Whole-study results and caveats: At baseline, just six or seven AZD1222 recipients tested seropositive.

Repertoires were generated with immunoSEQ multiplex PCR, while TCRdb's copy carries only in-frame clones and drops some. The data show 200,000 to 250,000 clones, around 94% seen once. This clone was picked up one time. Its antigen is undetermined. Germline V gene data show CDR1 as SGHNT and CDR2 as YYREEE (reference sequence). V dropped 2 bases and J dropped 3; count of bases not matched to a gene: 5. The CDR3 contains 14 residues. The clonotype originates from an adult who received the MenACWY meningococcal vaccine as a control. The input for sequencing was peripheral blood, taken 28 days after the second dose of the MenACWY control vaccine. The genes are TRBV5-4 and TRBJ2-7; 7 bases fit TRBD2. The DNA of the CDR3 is TGTGCCAGCAGCTTTGGACCGGGGGGCTACGAGCAGTACTTC. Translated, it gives CASSFGPGGYEQYF.